Shown below are 5 T cell receptor beta chains from a single sample sequenced in a study of response to subunit inactivated influenza vaccine. TCRdb used MiXCR to reprocess the RT-PCR reads, holding one entry per CDR3 protein. Of 710,000 or so distinct CDR3 sequences in the sample, about 15% were seen once. Sequenced here: PBMCs from blood, sampled less than 13 days after vaccination. The receptors shown here come from a middle-aged man who received an inactivated influenza vaccine.

The table lists this clonotype with a few counts. At one end the junction does not follow the germline gene, possibly because of a read error. The genes are TRBV7-7 and TRBJ2-7; 8 bases map to TRBD1. Germline V gives CDR1 SSHAT, CDR2 FNYEAQ (reference sequence). CDR3 size: 15 residues. The CDR3 DNA reads as TGTGCTAGCAGCGCACCCAGGGGGCTAACCTACGAGCAGTACTTC. Protein sequence: CASSAPRGLTYEQYF.

The chain joins TRBV3-1 to TRBJ2-6; TRBD1 agrees at 7 bases. The V gene's germline CDR1 is LGHDT and CDR2 YNNKEL (reference sequence). The V gene end was trimmed by 4 bases and the J gene end by 2 bases; junction bases not matched to a gene: 5. The CDR3 runs to 16 residues. The CDR3 DNA is TGTGCCAGCAGCCGACAGGGCGGAGCTGGGGCCAACGTCCTGACTTTC. Residues: CASSRQGGAGANVLTF.

In its sample, this clonotype was seen many times. The chain links TRBV10-1 to TRBJ2-2; D not certain. Trimming left V 3 bases short and J 2 bases short, with 4 bases between. The CDR3 totals 13 residues. CDR1 and CDR2 from the germline V gene are WNHNN and SYGVQD (reference sequence). CDR3 coding DNA: TGCGCCAGCAGTGACCTTAACACCGGGGAGCTGTTTTTT. Residues: CASSDLNTGELFF.

This clonotype showed up just a few times. J is TRBJ1-5 and V is TRBV20-1; D is unclear. Germline CDR1 is DFQATT and CDR2 is SNEGSKA (reference sequence). V was pared by 5 bases and J by 4 bases, with 12 bases between. The CDR3 has 13 amino acids. The CDR3 reads CSAYRGSNQPQHF. As DNA, the CDR3 is TGCAGTGCTTACAGAGGCAGTAATCAGCCCCAGCATTTT.

CDR3 residues: CSAKSGTSSYNSPLHF. CDR3 bases: TGCAGTGCTAAGTCAGGGACGAGCTCCTATAATTCACCCCTCCACTTT. The V gene is TRBV20-1, the J gene TRBJ1-6, with D tentatively TRBD1 (5 bases). Germline V gives CDR1 DFQATT, CDR2 SNEGSKA (reference sequence). The CDR3 runs to 16 residues. Trimming shortened V by 4 bases and J by 0 bases, and 13 bases separated the two germline ends.